The sequence of this T cell receptor (beta chain) was determined in a study of shared clonotypes between healthy human individuals. Assay used: immunoSEQ multiplex PCR; TCRdb lists only in-frame clones, some missing. There are about 680,000 clones in the sample; approximately 90% occur only once, and approximately 24% lies in the top ten. Naive CD8 cells lacked CD45RO and underwent positive selection for CCR7, leaving out terminally differentiated effector memory CD45RA+ cells. Caucasian adults living in Nashville, Tennessee, provided all samples. Trimming took off 3 bases at V and 2 bases at J, with 17 bases between the two ends. Germline V CDR1 and CDR2: MDHEN, SYDVKM. This CDR3 is 16 amino acids long.

J is TRBJ2-7 and V is TRBV28; D unclear. The sequencing sample was made of naive CD8+ T cells sorted from blood. This receptor was obtained from a man aged 25-45 years in good health. The CDR3 region is CASSFLAGPNPYEQYF. CDR3 coding DNA: TGTGCCAGCAGTTTTCTTGCCGGGCCTAACCCCTACGAGCAGTACTTC.